This T cell receptor beta chain is from a study of blood T cells in healthy people across ages. The study, taken as a whole, reports: Older individuals had lower TCR beta diversity per million T cells (the decline was roughly linear).

This CDR3 comprises 15 residues. Germline V gene data show CDR1 as MGHRA and CDR2 as YSYEKL. V was trimmed by 4 bases and J by 0 bases, leaving 13 bases between them. Then a second PCR, running about 6 to 12 cycles, was carried out with a sample-barcoded 5' primer and a J-beta primer mix. Each TCR beta cDNA got a 12-nucleotide random molecular identifier. Each CDR3 protein gets one entry after TCRdb re-called the 5' RACE reads with MiXCR. The sample carries 1.5 million or so distinct CDR3 sequences, roughly two fifths recorded once. This clonotype was recorded a few times. Its specificity is not known.

This chain links TRBV4-1 with TRBJ2-7; maybe TRBD1 (6 bases). This TCR was recovered from a woman in her late teens or twenties in good health. The sample comprised blood. CDR3 bases: TGCGCCAGCAGCCGATCACAGGGAAGCTCCTACGAGCAGTACTTC. Protein sequence: CASSRSQGSSYEQYF.